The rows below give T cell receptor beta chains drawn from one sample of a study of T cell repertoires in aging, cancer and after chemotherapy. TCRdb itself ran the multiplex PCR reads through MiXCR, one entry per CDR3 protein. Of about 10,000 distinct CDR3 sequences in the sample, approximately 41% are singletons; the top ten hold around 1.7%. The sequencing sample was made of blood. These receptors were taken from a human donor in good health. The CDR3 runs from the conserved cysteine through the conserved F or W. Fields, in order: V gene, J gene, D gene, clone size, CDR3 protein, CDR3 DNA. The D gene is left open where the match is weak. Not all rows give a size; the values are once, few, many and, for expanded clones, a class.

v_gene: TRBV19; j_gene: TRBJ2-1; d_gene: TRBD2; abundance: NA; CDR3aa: CASMGGLAGAYNEQFF; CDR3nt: TGTGCCAGTATGGGAGGACTAGCGGGGGCCTACAATGAGCAGTTCTTC
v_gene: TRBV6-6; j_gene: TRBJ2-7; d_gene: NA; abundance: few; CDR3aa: CASSYIRDEQYF; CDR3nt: TGTGCCAGCAGCTACATTAGGGACGAGCAGTACTTC
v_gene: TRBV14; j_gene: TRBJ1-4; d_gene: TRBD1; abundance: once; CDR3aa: CASSQVVGRGLFF; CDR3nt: TGTGCCAGCAGCCAAGTCGTTGGCAGGGGGCTGTTTTTT
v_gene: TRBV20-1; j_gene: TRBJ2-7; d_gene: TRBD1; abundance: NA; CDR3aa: CSVKGQGSGEQYF; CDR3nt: TGCAGTGTAAAGGGACAGGGGAGTGGCGAGCAGTACTTC
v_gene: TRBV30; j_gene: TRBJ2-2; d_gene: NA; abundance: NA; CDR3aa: CAWTQDTGELFF; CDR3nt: TGTGCCTGGACACAGGACACCGGGGAGCTGTTTTTT
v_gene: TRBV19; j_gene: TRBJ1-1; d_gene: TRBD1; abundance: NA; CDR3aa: CASSRTGVDTEAFF; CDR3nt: TGTGCCAGTAGTAGGACAGGGGTTGACACTGAAGCTTTCTTT
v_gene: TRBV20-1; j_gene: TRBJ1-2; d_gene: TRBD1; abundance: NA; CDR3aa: CSARPGQGINYGYTF; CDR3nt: TGCAGTGCTAGACCGGGACAGGGAATTAACTATGGCTACACCTTC
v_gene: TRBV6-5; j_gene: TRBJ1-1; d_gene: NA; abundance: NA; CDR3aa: CAGRPARNTEAFF; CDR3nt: TGTGCCGGACGTCCAGCCCGGAACACTGAAGCTTTCTTT
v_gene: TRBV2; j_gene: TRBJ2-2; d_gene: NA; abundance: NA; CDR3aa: CASSGGPGELFF; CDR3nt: TGTGCCAGCAGTGGGGGTCCCGGGGAGCTGTTTTTT
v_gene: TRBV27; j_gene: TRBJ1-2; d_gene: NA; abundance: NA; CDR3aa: CASSLEADPDYGYTF; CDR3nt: TGTGCCAGCAGTTTAGAGGCGGATCCCGACTATGGCTACACCTTC
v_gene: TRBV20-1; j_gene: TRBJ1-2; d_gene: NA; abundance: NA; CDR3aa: CSAAGTLNYGYTF; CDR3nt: TGCAGTGCTGCCGGGACACTTAACTATGGCTACACCTTC
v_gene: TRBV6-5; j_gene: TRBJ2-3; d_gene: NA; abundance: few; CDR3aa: CASSSELLDTDTQYF; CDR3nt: TGTGCCAGCAGTTCGGAACTACTGGACACAGATACGCAGTATTTT
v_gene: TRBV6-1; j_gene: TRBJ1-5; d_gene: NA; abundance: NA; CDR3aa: CASSEHQPQHF; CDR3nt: TGTGCCAGCAGTGAACATCAGCCCCAGCATTTT
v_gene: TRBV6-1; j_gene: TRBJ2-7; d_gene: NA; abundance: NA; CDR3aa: CASSKVGGAYEQYF; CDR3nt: TGTGCCAGCAGCAAAGTGGGGGGCGCCTACGAGCAGTACTTC
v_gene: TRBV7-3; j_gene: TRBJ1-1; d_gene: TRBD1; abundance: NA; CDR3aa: CASRLDRATEAFF; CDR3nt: TGTGCCAGCAGACTTGACAGGGCCACTGAAGCTTTCTTT
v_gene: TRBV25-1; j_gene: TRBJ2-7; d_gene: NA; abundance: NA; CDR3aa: CASSEGFATTYEQYF; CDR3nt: TGTGCCAGCAGTGAAGGTTTCGCTACCACCTACGAGCAGTACTTC
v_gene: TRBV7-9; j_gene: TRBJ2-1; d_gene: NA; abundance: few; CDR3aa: CASTARGGAVNEQFF; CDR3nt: TGTGCCAGCACCGCCCGAGGGGGGGCGGTCAATGAGCAGTTCTTC
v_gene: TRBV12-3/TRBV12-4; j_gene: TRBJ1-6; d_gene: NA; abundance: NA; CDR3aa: CASSERGRGSYNSPLHF; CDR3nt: TGTGCCAGCAGTGAGAGGGGGAGAGGCTCCTATAATTCACCCCTCCACTTT
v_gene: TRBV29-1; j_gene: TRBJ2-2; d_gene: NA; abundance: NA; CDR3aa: CSVVSGSLNTGELFF; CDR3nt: TGCAGCGTTGTTAGCGGCAGCCTGAACACCGGGGAGCTGTTTTTT
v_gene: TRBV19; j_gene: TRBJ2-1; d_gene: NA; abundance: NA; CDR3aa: CASSIDRRVTYNEQFF; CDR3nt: TGTGCCAGTAGTATTGACAGAAGGGTTACCTACAATGAGCAGTTCTTC
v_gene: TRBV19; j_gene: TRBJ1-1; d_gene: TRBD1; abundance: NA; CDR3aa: CASSIRGQLGAFF; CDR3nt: TGTGCCAGTAGTATCAGGGGGCAGTTAGGAGCTTTCTTT
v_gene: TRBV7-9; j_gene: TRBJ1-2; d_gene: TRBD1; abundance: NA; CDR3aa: CASSFRQGKGYGYTF; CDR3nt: TGTGCCAGCAGCTTTCGACAGGGAAAGGGCTATGGCTACACCTTC
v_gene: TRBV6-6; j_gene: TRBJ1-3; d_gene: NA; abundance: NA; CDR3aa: CASRRTEGSGNTIYF; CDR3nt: TGTGCCAGCAGGCGGACAGAGGGCTCTGGAAACACCATATATTTT
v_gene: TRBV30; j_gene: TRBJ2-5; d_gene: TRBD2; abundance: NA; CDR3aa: CAGGLAGIQETQYF; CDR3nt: TGTGCCGGCGGACTAGCGGGGATCCAAGAGACCCAGTACTTC
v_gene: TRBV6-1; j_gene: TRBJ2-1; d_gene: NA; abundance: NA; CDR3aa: CATATSDEQFF; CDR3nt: TGTGCCACCGCCACGTCTGATGAGCAGTTCTTC
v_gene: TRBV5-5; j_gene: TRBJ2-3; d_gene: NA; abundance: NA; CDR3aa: CASSFGERERDTQYF; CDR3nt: TGTGCCAGCAGTTTTGGAGAAAGGGAGAGAGATACGCAGTATTTT